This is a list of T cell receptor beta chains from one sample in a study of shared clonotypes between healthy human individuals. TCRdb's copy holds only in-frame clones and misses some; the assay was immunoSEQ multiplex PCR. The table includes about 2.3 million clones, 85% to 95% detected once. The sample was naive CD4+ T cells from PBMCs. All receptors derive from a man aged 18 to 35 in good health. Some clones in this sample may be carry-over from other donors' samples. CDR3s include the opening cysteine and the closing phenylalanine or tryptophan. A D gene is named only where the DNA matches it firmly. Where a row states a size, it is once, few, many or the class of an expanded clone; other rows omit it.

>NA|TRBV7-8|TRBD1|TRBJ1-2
CASSGQGSYYGYTF
TGTGCCAGCAGCGGACAGGGATCATACTATGGCTACACCTTC
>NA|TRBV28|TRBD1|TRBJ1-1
CASSYARDRAFF
TGTGCCAGCAGTTACGCCCGGGACAGAGCTTTCTTT
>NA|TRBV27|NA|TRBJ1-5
CASSLLSDSNQPQHF
TGTGCCAGCAGTTTATTATCTGATAGCAATCAGCCCCAGCATTTT
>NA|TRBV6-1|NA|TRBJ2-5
CASRTTSEETQYF
TGTGCCAGCAGAACGACTAGTGAAGAGACCCAGTACTTC
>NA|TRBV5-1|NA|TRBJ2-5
CASSLSTFEPQYF
TGCGCCAGCAGCTTGTCAACCTTTGAGCCCCAGTACTTC
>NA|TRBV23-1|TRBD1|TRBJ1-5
CASSHYRDRSMPQHF
TGCGCCAGCAGTCATTACCGGGACAGGTCTATGCCCCAGCATTTT
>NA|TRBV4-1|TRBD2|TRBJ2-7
CASSRLGLAGGGSYEQYF
TGCGCCAGCAGCCGCCTGGGACTAGCGGGAGGAGGGTCCTACGAGCAGTACTTC
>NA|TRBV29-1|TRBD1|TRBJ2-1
CSVGFGTGVNEQFF
TGCAGCGTCGGATTCGGGACAGGGGTTAATGAGCAGTTCTTC
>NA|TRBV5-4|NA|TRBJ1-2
CASSNEMKPSGYGYTF
TGTGCCAGCAGCAATGAGATGAAGCCCTCGGGCTATGGCTACACCTTC
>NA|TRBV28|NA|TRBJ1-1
CASSLSGSRNTEAFF
TGTGCCAGCAGTTTATCTGGCAGTAGGAACACTGAAGCTTTCTTT
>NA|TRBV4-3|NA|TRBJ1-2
CASSPPGFGYGYTF
TGCGCCAGCAGCCCGCCCGGATTTGGCTATGGCTACACCTTC
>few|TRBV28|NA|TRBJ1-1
CASRPSGRIEAFF
TGTGCCAGCAGACCGTCCGGACGGATTGAAGCTTTCTTT
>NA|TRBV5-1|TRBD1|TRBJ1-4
CASSYGQGNEKLFF
TGCGCCAGCAGCTACGGACAGGGTAACGAAAAACTGTTTTTT
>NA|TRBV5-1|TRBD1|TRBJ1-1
CASSRGQGFVNTEAFF
TGCGCCAGCAGCCGGGGACAGGGCTTTGTGAACACTGAAGCTTTCTTT
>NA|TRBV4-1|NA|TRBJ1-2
CASSQVPRTVLGGYTF
TGCGCCAGCAGCCAAGTGCCCCGGACAGTACTGGGAGGCTACACCTTC
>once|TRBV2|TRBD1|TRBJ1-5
CASRGQGANEPQHF
TGTGCCAGCAGGGGACAGGGGGCGAATGAGCCCCAGCATTTT
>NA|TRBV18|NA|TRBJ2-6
CASSPGQGITSGANVLTF
TGTGCCAGCTCACCAGGGCAGGGTATTACCTCTGGGGCCAACGTCCTGACTTTC
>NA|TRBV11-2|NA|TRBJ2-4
CASSLFGTGELAKNIQYF
TGTGCCAGCAGCTTATTTGGAACAGGAGAACTAGCCAAAAACATTCAGTACTTC
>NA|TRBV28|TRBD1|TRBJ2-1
CASSTRAGTGTYNEQFF
TGTGCCAGCAGCACCCGTGCCGGGACAGGAACCTACAATGAGCAGTTCTTC
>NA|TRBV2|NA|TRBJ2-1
CASSRTDNEQFF
TGTGCCAGCAGTCGGACTGACAATGAGCAGTTCTTC
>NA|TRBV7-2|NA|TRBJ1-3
CASSRAFGSGNTIYF
TGTGCCAGCAGCCGGGCGTTTGGTTCTGGAAACACCATATATTTT
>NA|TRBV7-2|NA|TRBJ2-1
CASTLSGSSYNEQFF
TGTGCCAGCACCCTAAGCGGAAGCTCCTACAATGAGCAGTTCTTC
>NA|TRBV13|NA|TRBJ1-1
CASSLGLGLNTEAFF
TGTGCCAGCAGCTTAGGGTTAGGTTTGAACACTGAAGCTTTCTTT
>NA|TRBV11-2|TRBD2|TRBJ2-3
CASSRTSGASTDTQYF
TGTGCCAGCAGCCGGACTAGCGGGGCCAGCACAGATACGCAGTATTTT
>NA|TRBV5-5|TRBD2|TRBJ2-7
CASLLAGVTYEQYF
TGTGCCAGCCTTCTAGCGGGGGTAACCTACGAGCAGTACTTC
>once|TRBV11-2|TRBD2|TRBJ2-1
CASSLRFSLAGVKEQFF
TGTGCCAGCAGCTTACGATTCTCGCTAGCGGGAGTAAAAGAGCAGTTCTTC
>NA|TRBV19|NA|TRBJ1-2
CASSPPSGYYGYTF
TGTGCCAGTAGTCCCCCGTCAGGATACTATGGCTACACCTTC
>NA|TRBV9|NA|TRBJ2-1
CASSVQPQGEQFF
TGTGCCAGCAGCGTACAACCCCAAGGTGAGCAGTTCTTC
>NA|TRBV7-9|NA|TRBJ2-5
CASSAAVSQETQYF
TGTGCCAGCAGCGCTGCTGTATCTCAAGAGACCCAGTACTTC
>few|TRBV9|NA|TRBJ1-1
CASSVDLEVNTEAFF
TGTGCCAGCAGCGTAGATTTGGAGGTAAACACTGAAGCTTTCTTT
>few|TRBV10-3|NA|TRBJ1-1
CAISEVGGNTEAFF
TGTGCCATCAGTGAGGTTGGGGGGAACACTGAAGCTTTCTTT
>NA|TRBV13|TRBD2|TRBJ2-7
CASSSSGRAYEQYF
TGTGCCAGCAGCAGTAGCGGGAGGGCCTACGAGCAGTACTTC
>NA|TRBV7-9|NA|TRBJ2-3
CASSPGQHTDTQYF
TGTGCCAGCAGCCCTGGACAGCACACAGATACGCAGTATTTT
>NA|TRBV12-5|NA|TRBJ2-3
CASGLTFTDTQYF
TGTGCTAGTGGTTTGACTTTCACAGATACGCAGTATTTT
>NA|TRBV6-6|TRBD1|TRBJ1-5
CASSYSRQGYQPQHF
TGTGCCAGCAGTTACTCGCGACAGGGTTATCAGCCCCAGCATTTT
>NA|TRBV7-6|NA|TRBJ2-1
CASSLDPGVYNEQFF
TGTGCCAGCAGCTTAGATCCGGGAGTCTACAATGAGCAGTTCTTC
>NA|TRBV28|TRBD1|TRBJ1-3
CASSSSGQGGNTIYF
TGTGCCAGCAGTTCCTCTGGACAGGGAGGAAACACCATATATTTT
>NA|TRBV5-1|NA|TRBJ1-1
CASSLFGSNTEAFF
TGCGCCAGCAGCTTGTTCGGGAGCAACACTGAAGCTTTCTTT
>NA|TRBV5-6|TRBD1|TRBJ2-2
CASSLRYRGMNTGELFF
TGTGCCAGCAGCCTAAGATACAGGGGGATGAACACCGGGGAGCTGTTTTTT
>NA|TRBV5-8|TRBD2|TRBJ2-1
CASSRRTSGVNEQFF
TGTGCCAGCAGCCGAAGGACTAGCGGCGTAAATGAGCAGTTCTTC
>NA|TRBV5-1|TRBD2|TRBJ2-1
CASSPKNTTSGKHNEQFF
TGCGCCAGCAGCCCTAAAAACACGACTAGCGGGAAACACAATGAGCAGTTCTTC
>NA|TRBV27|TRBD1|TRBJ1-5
CASSTYRGPSNQPQHF
TGTGCCAGCAGTACCTACAGGGGACCTAGCAATCAGCCCCAGCATTTT
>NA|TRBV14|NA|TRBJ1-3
CASSRPNWGGFGSGNTIYF
TGTGCCAGCAGCCGGCCCAATTGGGGGGGCTTTGGCTCTGGAAACACCATATATTTT
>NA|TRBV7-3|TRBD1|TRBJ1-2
CASSLGQGDGYTF
TGTGCCAGCAGCCTGGGACAGGGGGATGGCTACACCTTC
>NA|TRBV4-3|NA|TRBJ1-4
CASSQVRGAGEKLFF
TGCGCCAGCAGCCAAGTGCGGGGTGCGGGGGAAAAACTGTTTTTT
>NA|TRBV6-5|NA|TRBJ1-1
CASSSRVGGAFF
TGTGCCAGCAGTTCCAGGGTTGGCGGAGCTTTCTTT
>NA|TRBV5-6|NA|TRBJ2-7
CASSLTGFYEQYF
TGTGCCAGCAGCTTAACAGGGTTCTACGAGCAGTACTTC
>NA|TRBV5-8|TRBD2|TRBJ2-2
CASSLLGLAGHTGELFF
TGTGCCAGCAGCTTATTAGGACTAGCGGGACACACCGGGGAGCTGTTTTTT
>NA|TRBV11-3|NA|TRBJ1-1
CASSLKVNTEAFF
TGTGCCAGCAGCTTAAAAGTGAACACTGAAGCTTTCTTT
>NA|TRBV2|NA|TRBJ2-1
CASSEFGGEQFF
TGTGCCAGCAGTGAGTTCGGCGGTGAGCAGTTCTTC
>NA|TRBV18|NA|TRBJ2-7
CASSPLSSEAHEQYF
TGTGCCAGCTCACCACTGTCTAGCGAGGCCCACGAGCAGTACTTC
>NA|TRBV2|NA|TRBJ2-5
CASSTEGGYQETQYF
TGTGCCAGCAGTACCGAGGGGGGGTATCAAGAGACCCAGTACTTC
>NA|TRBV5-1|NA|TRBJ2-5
CASSFDGGQETQYF
TGCGCCAGCAGCTTCGACGGCGGTCAAGAGACCCAGTACTTC